The rows below give T cell receptor beta chains drawn from one sample of a study of radiotherapy plus CTLA-4 blockade in lung cancer. This table comes from immunoSEQ multiplex PCR, and its TCRdb copy is limited to in-frame clones, with some not included. The data show roughly 71,000 clones, approximately 78% seen once. The source was peripheral blood, collected from a patient treated with radiotherapy plus ipilimumab. These receptor sequences come from a human donor with non-small cell lung cancer who had a complete response to radiotherapy plus ipilimumab. The CDR3 runs from the conserved cysteine through the conserved F or W. D genes are given only for firm matches. Size values are once, few and many counts, or a class for expanded clones, and some rows have none.

d_gene: TRBD1; abundance: -; v_gene: TRBV6-5; j_gene: TRBJ2-7; CDR3aa: CASSYLDRDEQYF; CDR3nt: TGTGCCAGCAGTTACCTTGACAGGGACGAGCAGTACTTC
d_gene: -; abundance: -; v_gene: TRBV15; j_gene: TRBJ2-3; CDR3aa: CATSRDPTRGVSTDTQYF; CDR3nt: TGTGCCACCAGCAGAGACCCGACTAGAGGGGTGAGCACAGATACGCAGTATTTT
d_gene: TRBD2; abundance: -; v_gene: TRBV10-1; j_gene: TRBJ2-1; CDR3aa: CASSESSSGGGEQFF; CDR3nt: TGCGCCAGCAGTGAGTCCTCTAGCGGGGGAGGTGAGCAGTTCTTC
d_gene: TRBD2; abundance: -; v_gene: TRBV5-6; j_gene: TRBJ2-5; CDR3aa: CASSPSGGAQYF; CDR3nt: TGTGCCAGCAGCCCGAGCGGGGGGGCCCAGTACTTC
d_gene: -; abundance: -; v_gene: TRBV7-9; j_gene: TRBJ1-1; CDR3aa: CASSPPSGPEAFF; CDR3nt: TGTGCCAGCAGTCCCCCTTCGGGTCCCGAAGCTTTCTTT
d_gene: TRBD1; abundance: -; v_gene: TRBV10-3; j_gene: TRBJ1-1; CDR3aa: CAISDRQRRQGMTEAFF; CDR3nt: TGTGCCATCAGTGACCGGCAACGTCGACAGGGTATGACTGAAGCTTTCTTT
d_gene: -; abundance: -; v_gene: TRBV27; j_gene: TRBJ1-2; CDR3aa: CASSFGEGGDGYTF; CDR3nt: TGTGCCAGCAGTTTCGGGGAGGGGGGGGATGGCTACACCTTC
d_gene: -; abundance: -; v_gene: TRBV6-5; j_gene: TRBJ1-1; CDR3aa: CASSSPRDTIRVIF; CDR3nt: TGTGCCAGCAGTTCACCCCGGGACACGATTAGAGTGATCTTT
d_gene: -; abundance: -; v_gene: TRBV6-5; j_gene: TRBJ2-7; CDR3aa: CASSSSTRGYEQYF; CDR3nt: TGTGCCAGCAGTTCTTCCACGCGGGGCTACGAGCAGTACTTC
d_gene: -; abundance: once; v_gene: TRBV14; j_gene: TRBJ1-6; CDR3aa: CASSPVRGGPPLHF; CDR3nt: TGTGCCAGCAGCCCGGTTAGGGGGGGTCCACCCCTCCACTTT
d_gene: TRBD1; abundance: few; v_gene: TRBV10-3; j_gene: TRBJ1-2; CDR3aa: CAISQQGALGYGYTF; CDR3nt: TGTGCCATCAGTCAACAGGGGGCTCTCGGCTATGGCTACACCTTC
d_gene: -; abundance: few; v_gene: TRBV4-3; j_gene: TRBJ1-1; CDR3aa: CASSQQGTEAFF; CDR3nt: TGCGCCAGCAGCCAACAGGGGACTGAAGCTTTCTTT
d_gene: TRBD1; abundance: once; v_gene: TRBV18; j_gene: TRBJ2-7; CDR3aa: CASSQGTGGTYEQYF; CDR3nt: TGTGCCAGCTCCCAAGGGACAGGCGGCACCTACGAGCAGTACTTC
d_gene: TRBD2; abundance: -; v_gene: TRBV10-3; j_gene: TRBJ2-1; CDR3aa: CAISPRTSGSGYNEQFF; CDR3nt: TGTGCCATCAGTCCACGGACTAGCGGGTCGGGGTACAATGAGCAGTTCTTC
d_gene: -; abundance: -; v_gene: TRBV18; j_gene: TRBJ1-4; CDR3aa: CASSPRTANEKLFF; CDR3nt: TGTGCCAGCTCACCCCGGACAGCTAATGAAAAACTGTTTTTT
d_gene: TRBD1; abundance: few; v_gene: TRBV11-3; j_gene: TRBJ2-2; CDR3aa: CASRGQGAGELFF; CDR3nt: TGTGCCAGCAGGGGACAGGGGGCCGGGGAGCTGTTTTTT
d_gene: -; abundance: few; v_gene: TRBV7-9; j_gene: TRBJ2-5; CDR3aa: CASSQGYGGETQYF; CDR3nt: TGTGCCAGCAGCCAGGGGTACGGGGGAGAGACCCAGTACTTC
d_gene: -; abundance: -; v_gene: TRBV5-5; j_gene: TRBJ1-2; CDR3aa: CASSLPVPPRGYTF; CDR3nt: TGTGCCAGCAGCTTGCCGGTCCCTCCTCGCGGCTACACCTTC